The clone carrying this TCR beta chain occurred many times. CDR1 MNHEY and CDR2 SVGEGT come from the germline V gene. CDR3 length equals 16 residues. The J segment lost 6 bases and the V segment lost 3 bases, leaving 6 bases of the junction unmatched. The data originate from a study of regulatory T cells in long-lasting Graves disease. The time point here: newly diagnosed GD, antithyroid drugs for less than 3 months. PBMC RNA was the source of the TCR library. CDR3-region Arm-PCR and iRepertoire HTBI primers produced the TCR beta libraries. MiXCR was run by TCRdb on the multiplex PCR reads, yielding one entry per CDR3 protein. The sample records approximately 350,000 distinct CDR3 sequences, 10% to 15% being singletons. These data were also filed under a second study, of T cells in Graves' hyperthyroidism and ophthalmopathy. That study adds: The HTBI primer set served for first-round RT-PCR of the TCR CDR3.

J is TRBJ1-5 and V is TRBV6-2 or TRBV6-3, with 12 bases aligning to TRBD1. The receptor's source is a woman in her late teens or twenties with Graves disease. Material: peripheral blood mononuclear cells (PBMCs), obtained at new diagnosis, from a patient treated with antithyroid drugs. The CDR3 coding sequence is TGTGCCAGCAGTTATAAAGGGACAGGGGGCTTTCAGCCCCAGCATTTT. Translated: CASSYKGTGGFQPQHF.